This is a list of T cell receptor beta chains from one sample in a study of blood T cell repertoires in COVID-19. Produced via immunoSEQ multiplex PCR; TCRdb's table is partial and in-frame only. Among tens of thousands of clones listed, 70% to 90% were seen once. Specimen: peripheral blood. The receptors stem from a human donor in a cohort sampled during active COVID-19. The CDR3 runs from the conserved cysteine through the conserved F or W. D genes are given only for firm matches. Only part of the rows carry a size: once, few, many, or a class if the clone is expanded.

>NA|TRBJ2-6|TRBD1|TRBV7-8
TGTGCCAGCAGCTCCCCGGGACAGGGCGGCCCTGGGGCCAACGTCCTGACTTTC
CASSSPGQGGPGANVLTF
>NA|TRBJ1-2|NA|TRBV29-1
TGCAGCGTTGAAAGGACAGCCTATGGCTACACCTTC
CSVERTAYGYTF
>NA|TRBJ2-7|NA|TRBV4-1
TGCGCCAGGCGGCCCGAGCAGTACTTC
CARRPEQYF
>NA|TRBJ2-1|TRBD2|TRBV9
TGTGCCAGCAGCGTTTCTAGCGGGGGGGCCGGTGAGCAGTTCTTC
CASSVSSGGAGEQFF
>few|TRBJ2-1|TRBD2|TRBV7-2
TGTGCCAGCAGCTTAGATGCGGGGGGCTTTAATGAGCAGTTCTTC
CASSLDAGGFNEQFF
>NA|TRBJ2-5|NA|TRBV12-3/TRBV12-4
TGTGCCAGCAGCTCCGTCACCCGGGAGTCCCAGTACTTC
CASSSVTRESQYF
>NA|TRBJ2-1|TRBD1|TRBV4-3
TGCGCCAGCAGCCAAGAAGGATCGGCGACAGGGGGGCACAATGAGCAGTTCTTC
CASSQEGSATGGHNEQFF
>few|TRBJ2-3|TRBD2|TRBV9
TGTGCCAGCAGCGTTGAATTAGCGGGGAGTCTAGATACGCAGTATTTT
CASSVELAGSLDTQYF
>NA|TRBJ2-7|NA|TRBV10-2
TGCGCCAGCAGTGGAAGGGGGGGGACCTACGAGCAGTACTTC
CASSGRGGTYEQYF
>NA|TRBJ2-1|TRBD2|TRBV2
TGTGCCAGCAGTGCGACTAGCGGGGGGTTCTACAATGAGCAGTTCTTC
CASSATSGGFYNEQFF
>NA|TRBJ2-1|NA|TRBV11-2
TGTGCCAGCAGCTTAGTATCGTCAGGGCCCTACAATGAGCAGTTCTTC
CASSLVSSGPYNEQFF
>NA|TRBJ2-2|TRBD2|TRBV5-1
TGCGCCAGCAGCTTGACTAGCGGGGGGGCAAACACCGGGGAGCTGTTTTTT
CASSLTSGGANTGELFF
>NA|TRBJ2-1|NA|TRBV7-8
TGTGCCAGCAGCTTAGATGGGGGGGCCTCCTACAATGAGCAGTTCTTC
CASSLDGGASYNEQFF
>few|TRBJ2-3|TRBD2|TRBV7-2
TGTGCCAGCAGCCCACGACTAGCGGGGGACACAGATACGCAGTATTTT
CASSPRLAGDTDTQYF
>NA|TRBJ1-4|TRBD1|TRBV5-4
TGTGCCAGCAGCTCAATCAGCTCGTCGGACAGGGGGAATGAAAAACTGTTTTTT
CASSSISSSDRGNEKLFF
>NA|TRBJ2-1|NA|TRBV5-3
TGTGCCAGAAGCTTGGCTCGGATCGGAACTTCAGCGGGTGAGCAGTTCTTC
CARSLARIGTSAGEQFF
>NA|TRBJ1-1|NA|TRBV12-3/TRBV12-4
TGTGCCAGCAGCCCAGGGCCCCGGGTGCAAGCTTTCTTT
CASSPGPRVQAFF
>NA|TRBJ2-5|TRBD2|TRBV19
TGTGCCAGTAGTATAGTGGGGGGGAAGTACCAAGAGACCCAGTACTTC
CASSIVGGKYQETQYF
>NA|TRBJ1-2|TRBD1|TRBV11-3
TGTGCCAGCTCACACGGGAGGGGGCGCTTTTGGGATAACTATGGCTACACCTTC
CASSHGRGRFWDNYGYTF
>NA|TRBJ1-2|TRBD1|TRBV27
TGTGCCAGCCGCCGGACAGGGCTTTGGGGCTACACCTTC
CASRRTGLWGYTF
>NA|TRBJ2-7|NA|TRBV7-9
TGTGCCAGCAGCTGGGATTCCGGGGGGCACTCCTACGAGCAGTACTTC
CASSWDSGGHSYEQYF
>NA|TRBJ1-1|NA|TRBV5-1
TGCGCCAGCAGCTTCGCAGGGGACGGAAACACTGAAGCTTTCTTT
CASSFAGDGNTEAFF
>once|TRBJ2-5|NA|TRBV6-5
TGTGCCAGCAGTTACGACCCCAGGGGCCAAGAGACCCAGTACTTC
CASSYDPRGQETQYF
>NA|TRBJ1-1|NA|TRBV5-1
TGCGCCAGCAGTTCCGGGATGAACACTGAAGCTTTCTTT
CASSSGMNTEAFF
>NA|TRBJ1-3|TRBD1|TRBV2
TGTGCCAGCAGGGGGACAGGAGTGGACACCATATATTTT
CASRGTGVDTIYF
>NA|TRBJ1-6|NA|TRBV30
TGTGCCTGGAGGGGCTTACAGGGTAATTACTCACCCCTCCACTTT
CAWRGLQGNYSPLHF
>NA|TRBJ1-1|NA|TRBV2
TGTGCCAGCAGTAACTCAGGTAACATGAACACTGAAGCTTTCTTT
CASSNSGNMNTEAFF
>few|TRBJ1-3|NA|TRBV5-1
TGCGCCAGCAGCCTAATGGGGCCCCGAAACACCATATATTTT
CASSLMGPRNTIYF
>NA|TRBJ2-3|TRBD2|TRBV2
TGTGCCAGCAGTGTGGAGCGGGGGGGGGCAGATACGCAGTATTTT
CASSVERGGADTQYF